A single sample is the source of the 6 T cell receptor beta chains below, sequenced in a study of control samples from healthy donors and cancer patients. Assay: immunoSEQ multiplex PCR; the TCRdb copy retains only in-frame clones and omits some. The data show more than 70,000 clones, about 94% seen once. Sequencing was performed on blood. The origin of the receptors is a woman between 25 and 40 years old in good health.

The CDR3, as DNA: TGTGCCAGCAGCTTAGGGGTCCTAGCTAACTATGGCTACACCTTC. Encoded protein: CASSLGVLANYGYTF. The chain employs TRBV7-2 and TRBJ1-2; D call uncertain. Germline assignment: CDR1 SGHTA and CDR2 FQGNSA. This CDR3 has 15 amino acids. Trimming took off 1 base at V and 0 bases at J, with 9 bases between the two ends.

The J gene is TRBJ2-2, the V gene TRBV5-1, with D perhaps given as TRBD1 or TRBD2 (6 bases each). CDR1 and CDR2 from the germline V gene are SGHRS and YFSETQ. Trimming pared 1 base from V and 5 bases from J, leaving 15 bases between. The CDR3 contains 16 residues. This CDR3 reads CASSLPGTGATGELFF. CDR3 DNA sequence: TGCGCCAGCAGCTTGCCCGGGACGGGGGCGACCGGGGAGCTGTTTTTT.

This chain uses TRBV9 with TRBJ1-4, with D maybe TRBD1 (6 bases). Germline V lookup: CDR1 SGDLS, CDR2 YYNGEE. The CDR3 loop spans 15 amino acids. V lost 2 bases to trimming and J lost 4 bases, with 12 bases between them. The CDR3 DNA is TGTGCCAGCAGCGTCGCAGGGGCGGGTAATGAAAAACTGTTTTTT. Residues: CASSVAGAGNEKLFF.

J is TRBJ2-2 and V is TRBV19, with no clear D. V was cut by 5 bases and J by 7 bases, with 8 bases left in between. CDR1 LNHDA and CDR2 SQIVND come from the germline V gene (reference sequence). The CDR3 is 12 amino acids. CDR3 region: CASSGVDGELFF. CDR3 coding DNA: TGTGCCAGTAGTGGGGTCGACGGGGAGCTGTTTTTT.

V and J are TRBV6-5 and TRBJ2-5; no clear D gene. This CDR3 is 11 amino acids long. CDR1 MNHEY and CDR2 SVGAGI come from the germline V gene. V lost 6 bases and J lost 2, with 4 bases in between. The CDR3 DNA reads as TGTGCCAGCAGAAATCAAGAGACCCAGTACTTC. It codes for CASRNQETQYF.

This clone is a singleton in its sample. The V call is TRBV30, the J call TRBJ1-1, with D unclear. The CDR3 spans 15 residues. V was pared by 5 bases and J by 4 bases, with 20 bases between. Germline loops: CDR1 GTSNPN, CDR2 SVGIG (reference sequence). CDR3 nucleotide sequence: TGTGCCTGGGACTCAGTTTATCCGGAAGGCACTGAAGCTTTCTTT. Encoded protein: CAWDSVYPEGTEAFF.